Given below is one T cell receptor (beta chain) in context. Its antigen is unidentified. The germline V and J ends were trimmed by 3 bases and 2 bases, with 11 bases remaining between them. Germline-derived CDR1 and CDR2 are MNHEY and SMNVEV (reference sequence). CDR3 size: 14 residues. This specimen belongs to a study of cytotoxic CD8 clonotypes in ibrutinib-treated CLL. The study, taken as a whole, reports: Among the clonotypes, public ones were uncommon and contracted or held stable on treatment.

The targeted sequencing depth was 1 in 200,000 to 1 in 1 million T cells. Produced via immunoSEQ multiplex PCR; TCRdb's table is partial and in-frame only. Of approximately 97,000 clones in the sample, over 60% are singletons; the top ten hold approximately 25%. This TCR was recovered from a human donor with chronic lymphocytic leukemia. The gene calls are TRBV27 and TRBJ2-7, with D unclear. The sequencing here drew on PBMCs, taken after 24 months of ibrutinib treatment. CDR3 in amino acids: CASSFVGKPYEQYF. In DNA, the CDR3 is TGTGCCAGCAGTTTTGTCGGCAAGCCCTACGAGCAGTACTTC.